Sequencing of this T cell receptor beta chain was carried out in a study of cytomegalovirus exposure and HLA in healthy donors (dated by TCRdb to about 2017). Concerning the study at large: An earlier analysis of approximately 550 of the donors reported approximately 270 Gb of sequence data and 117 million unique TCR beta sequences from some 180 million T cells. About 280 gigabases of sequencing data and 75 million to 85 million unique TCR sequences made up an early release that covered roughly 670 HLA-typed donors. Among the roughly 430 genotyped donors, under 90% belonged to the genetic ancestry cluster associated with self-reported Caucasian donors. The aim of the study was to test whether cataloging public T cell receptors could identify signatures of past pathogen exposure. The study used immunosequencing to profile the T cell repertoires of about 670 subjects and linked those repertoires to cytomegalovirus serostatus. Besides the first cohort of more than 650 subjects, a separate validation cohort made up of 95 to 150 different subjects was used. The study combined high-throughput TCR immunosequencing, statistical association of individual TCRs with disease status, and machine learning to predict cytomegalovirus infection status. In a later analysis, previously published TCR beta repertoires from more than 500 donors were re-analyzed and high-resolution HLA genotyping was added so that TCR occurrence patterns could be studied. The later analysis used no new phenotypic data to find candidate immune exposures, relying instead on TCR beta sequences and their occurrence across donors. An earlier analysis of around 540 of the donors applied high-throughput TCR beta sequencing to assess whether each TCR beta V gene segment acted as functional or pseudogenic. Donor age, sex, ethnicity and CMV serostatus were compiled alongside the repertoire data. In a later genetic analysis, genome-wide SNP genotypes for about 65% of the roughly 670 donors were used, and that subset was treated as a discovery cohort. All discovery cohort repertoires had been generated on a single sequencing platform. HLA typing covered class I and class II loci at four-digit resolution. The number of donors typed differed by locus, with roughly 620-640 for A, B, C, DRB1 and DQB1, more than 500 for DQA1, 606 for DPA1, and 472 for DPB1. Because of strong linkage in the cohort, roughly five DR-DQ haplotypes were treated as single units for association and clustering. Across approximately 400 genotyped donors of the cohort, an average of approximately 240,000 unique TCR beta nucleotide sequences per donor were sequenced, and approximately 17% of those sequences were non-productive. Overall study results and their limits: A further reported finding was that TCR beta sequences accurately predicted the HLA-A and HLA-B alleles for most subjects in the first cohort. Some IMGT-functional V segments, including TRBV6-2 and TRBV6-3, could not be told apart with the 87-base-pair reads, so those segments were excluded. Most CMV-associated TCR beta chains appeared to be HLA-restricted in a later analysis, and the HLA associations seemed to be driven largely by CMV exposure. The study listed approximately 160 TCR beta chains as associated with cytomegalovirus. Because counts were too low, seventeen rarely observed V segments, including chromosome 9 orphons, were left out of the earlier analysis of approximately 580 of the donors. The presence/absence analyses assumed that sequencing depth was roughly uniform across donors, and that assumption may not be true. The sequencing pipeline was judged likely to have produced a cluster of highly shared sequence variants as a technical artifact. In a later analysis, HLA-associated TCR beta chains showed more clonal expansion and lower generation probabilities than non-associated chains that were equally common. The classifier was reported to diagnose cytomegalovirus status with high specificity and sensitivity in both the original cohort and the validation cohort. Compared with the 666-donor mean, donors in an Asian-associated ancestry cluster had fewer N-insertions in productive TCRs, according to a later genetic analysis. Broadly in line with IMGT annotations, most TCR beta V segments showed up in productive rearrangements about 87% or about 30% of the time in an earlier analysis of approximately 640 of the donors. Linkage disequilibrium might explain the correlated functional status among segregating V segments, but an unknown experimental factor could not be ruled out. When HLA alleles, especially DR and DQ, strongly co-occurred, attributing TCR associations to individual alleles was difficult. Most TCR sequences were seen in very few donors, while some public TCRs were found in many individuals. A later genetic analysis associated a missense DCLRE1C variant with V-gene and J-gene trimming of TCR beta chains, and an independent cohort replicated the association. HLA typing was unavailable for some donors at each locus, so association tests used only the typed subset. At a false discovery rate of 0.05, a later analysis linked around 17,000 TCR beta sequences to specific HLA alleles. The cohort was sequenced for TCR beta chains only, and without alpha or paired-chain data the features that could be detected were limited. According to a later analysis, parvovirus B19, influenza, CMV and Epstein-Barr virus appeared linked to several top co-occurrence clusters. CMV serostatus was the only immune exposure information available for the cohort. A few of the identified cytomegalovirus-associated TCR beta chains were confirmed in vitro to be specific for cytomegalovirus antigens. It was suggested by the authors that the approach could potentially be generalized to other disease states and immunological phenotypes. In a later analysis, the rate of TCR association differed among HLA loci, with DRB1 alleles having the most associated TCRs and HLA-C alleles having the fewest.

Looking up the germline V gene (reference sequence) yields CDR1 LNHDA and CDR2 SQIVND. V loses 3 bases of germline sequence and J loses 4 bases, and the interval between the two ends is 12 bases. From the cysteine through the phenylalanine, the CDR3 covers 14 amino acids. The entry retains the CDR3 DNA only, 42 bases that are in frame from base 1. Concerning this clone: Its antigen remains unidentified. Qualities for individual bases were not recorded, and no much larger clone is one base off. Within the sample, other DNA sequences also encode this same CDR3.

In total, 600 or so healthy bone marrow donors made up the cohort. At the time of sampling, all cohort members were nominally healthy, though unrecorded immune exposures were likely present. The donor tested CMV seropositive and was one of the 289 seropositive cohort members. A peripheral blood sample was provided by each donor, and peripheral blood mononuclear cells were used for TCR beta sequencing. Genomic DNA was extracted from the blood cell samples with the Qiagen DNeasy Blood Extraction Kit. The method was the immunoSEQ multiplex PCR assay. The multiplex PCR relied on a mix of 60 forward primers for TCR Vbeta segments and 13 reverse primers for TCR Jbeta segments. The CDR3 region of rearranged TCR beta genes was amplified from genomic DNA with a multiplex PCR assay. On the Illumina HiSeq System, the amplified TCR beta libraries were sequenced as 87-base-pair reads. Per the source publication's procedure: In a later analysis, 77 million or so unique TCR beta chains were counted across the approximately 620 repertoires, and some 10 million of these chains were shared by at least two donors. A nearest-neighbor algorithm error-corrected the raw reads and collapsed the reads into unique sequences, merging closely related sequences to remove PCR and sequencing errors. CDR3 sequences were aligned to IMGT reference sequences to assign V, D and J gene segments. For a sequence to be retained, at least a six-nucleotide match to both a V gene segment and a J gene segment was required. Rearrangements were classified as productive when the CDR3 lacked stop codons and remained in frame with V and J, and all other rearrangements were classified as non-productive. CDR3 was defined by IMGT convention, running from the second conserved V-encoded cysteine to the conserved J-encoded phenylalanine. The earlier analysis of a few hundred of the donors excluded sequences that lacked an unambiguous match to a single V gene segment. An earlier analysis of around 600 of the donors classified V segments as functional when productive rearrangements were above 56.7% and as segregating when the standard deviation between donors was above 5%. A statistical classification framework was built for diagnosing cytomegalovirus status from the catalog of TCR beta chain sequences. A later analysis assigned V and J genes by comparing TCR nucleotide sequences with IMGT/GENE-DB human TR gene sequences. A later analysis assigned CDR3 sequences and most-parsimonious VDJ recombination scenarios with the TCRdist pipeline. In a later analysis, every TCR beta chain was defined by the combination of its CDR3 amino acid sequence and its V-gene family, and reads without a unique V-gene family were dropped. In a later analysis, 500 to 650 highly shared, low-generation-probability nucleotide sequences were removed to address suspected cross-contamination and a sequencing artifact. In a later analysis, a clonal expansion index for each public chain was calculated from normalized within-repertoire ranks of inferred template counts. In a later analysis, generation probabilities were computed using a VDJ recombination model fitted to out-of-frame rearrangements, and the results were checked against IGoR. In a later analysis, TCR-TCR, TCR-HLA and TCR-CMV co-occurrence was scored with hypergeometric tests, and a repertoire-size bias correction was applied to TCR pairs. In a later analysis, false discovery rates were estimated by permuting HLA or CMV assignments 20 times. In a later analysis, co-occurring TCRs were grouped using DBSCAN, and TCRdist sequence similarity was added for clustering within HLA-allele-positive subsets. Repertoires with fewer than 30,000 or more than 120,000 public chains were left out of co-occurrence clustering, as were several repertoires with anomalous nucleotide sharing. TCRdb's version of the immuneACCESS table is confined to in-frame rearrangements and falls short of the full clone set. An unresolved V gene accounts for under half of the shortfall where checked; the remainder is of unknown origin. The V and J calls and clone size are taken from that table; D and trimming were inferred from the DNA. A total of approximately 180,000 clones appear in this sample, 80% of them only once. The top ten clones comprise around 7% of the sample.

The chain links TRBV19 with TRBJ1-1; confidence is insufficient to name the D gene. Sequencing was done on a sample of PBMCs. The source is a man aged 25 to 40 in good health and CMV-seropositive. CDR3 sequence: CASSISTQITEAFF. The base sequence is TGTGCCAGTAGTATCTCGACACAGATCACTGAAGCTTTCTTT.